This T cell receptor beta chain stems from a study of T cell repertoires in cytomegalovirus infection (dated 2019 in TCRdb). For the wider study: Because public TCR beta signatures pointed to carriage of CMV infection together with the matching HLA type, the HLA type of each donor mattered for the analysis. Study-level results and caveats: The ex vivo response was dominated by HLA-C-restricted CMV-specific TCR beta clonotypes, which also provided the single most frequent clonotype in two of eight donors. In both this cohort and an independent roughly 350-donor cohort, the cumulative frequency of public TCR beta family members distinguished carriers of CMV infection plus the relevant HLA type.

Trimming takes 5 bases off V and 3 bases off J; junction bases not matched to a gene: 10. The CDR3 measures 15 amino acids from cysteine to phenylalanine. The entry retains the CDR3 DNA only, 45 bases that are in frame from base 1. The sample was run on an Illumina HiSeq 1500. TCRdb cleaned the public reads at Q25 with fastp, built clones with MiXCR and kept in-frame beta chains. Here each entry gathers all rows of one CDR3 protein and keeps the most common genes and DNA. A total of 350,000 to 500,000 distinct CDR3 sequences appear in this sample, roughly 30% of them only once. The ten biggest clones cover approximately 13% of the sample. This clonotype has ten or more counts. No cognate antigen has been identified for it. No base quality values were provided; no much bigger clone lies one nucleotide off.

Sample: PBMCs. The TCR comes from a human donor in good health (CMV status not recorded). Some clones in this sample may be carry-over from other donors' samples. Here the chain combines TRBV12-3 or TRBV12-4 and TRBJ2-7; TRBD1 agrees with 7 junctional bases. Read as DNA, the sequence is TGTGCCAGCAGTGCCCGACAGGGAAACCACTACGAGCAGTACTTC. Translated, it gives CASSARQGNHYEQYF.